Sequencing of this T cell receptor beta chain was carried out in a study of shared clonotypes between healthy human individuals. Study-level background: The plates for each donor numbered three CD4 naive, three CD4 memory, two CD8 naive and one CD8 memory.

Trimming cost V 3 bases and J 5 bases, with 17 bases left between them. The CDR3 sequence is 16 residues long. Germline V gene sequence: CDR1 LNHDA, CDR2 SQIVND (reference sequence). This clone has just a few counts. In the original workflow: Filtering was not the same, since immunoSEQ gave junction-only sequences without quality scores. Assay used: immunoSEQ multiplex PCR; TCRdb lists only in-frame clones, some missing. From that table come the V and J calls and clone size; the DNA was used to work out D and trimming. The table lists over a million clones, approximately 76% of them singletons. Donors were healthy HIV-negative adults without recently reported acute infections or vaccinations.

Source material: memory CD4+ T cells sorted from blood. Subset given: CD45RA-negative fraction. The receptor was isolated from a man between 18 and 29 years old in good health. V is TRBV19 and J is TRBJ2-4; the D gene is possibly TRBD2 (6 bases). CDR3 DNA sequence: TGTGCCAGTAGTATGGTCGTGGCGGGGCCCCAAAACATTCAGTACTTC. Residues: CASSMVVAGPQNIQYF.